The 10 T cell receptor beta chains below were found in one sample sequenced in a study of Ad26.COV2.S vaccination and SARS-CoV-2 variants. Treatment noted: 15 to 20 received Ad26.COV2.S at low or high dose, single or two shots; 5 received placebo; per-sample allocation not given. Specimens were obtained on day 63 following the first vaccine or placebo injection. The protocol was immunoSEQ multiplex PCR, while the TCRdb copy is restricted to in-frame clones and leaves out a portion. The sample lists some 640,000 clones; 89% were seen once. The source was peripheral blood, collected in a trial of Ad26.COV2.S vaccine versus placebo. The receptors were gathered from a person aged 18-65 years who received the Ad26.COV2.S COVID-19 vaccine or a placebo.

The gene calls are TRBV7-6 and TRBJ2-2; D uncertain. Looked up from germline, CDR1 is SGHVS and CDR2 is FNYEAQ. The CDR3 loop spans 14 amino acids. V lost 1 base, J lost 5 bases, and 8 bases lay in between. The CDR3 spells CASSLEFFTGELFF. CDR3 sequence (DNA): TGTGCCAGCAGCTTAGAGTTCTTTACCGGGGAGCTGTTTTTT.

This chain joins TRBV29-1 and TRBJ2-3; either TRBD1 or TRBD2 may supply D (5 bases each). CDR1 and CDR2 (germline): SQVTM, ANQGSEA. Trimming left V 3 bases short and J 7 bases short, with 20 bases between. This CDR3 is built from 15 residues. The CDR3: CSVDDGASPLYTQYF. The CDR3 DNA reads TGCAGCGTTGACGACGGGGCTAGCCCACTATATACGCAGTATTTT.

In DNA form, the CDR3 reads TGCAGTGCTAGTCGGGGGAGGGACACCGGGGAGCTGTTTTTT. Translating gives CSASRGRDTGELFF. The chain has TRBV20-1 and TRBJ2-2; 7 bases line up with TRBD2. The trim removed 3 bases at V and 3 bases at J, leaving 4 bases unmatched. The CDR3 runs 14 residues. Per the germline V gene, CDR1 is DFQATT and CDR2 is SNEGSKA (reference sequence).

The rearrangement links TRBV21-1 to TRBJ2-7; TRBD1, the D gene given by the table, was not confirmed from the DNA. TRBV21-1 has pseudogene status. CDR3 length: 12 amino acids. The CDR3 loop is CASGGRGDEQYF. The CDR3 nucleotides are TGTGCCAGTGGGGGCAGGGGCGACGAGCAGTACTTC.

This sequence joins TRBV2 and TRBJ2-4; possibly TRBD2 for D (7 bases). This CDR3 contains 17 residues. The germline CDR1 and CDR2 sequences are SNHLY and FYNNEI. The V and J ends lost 8 bases and 0 bases respectively, with 20 bases between them. DNA of the CDR3: TGTGCCAGCGGCAGGGAGGGGGTAGGATTAGCCAAAAACATTCAGTACTTC. Translation: CASGREGVGLAKNIQYF.

The chain couples TRBV6-1 to TRBJ2-5; possible D gene TRBD1, 6 bases. With 3 bases removed from V and 5 bases from J, the gap between germline ends came to 13 bases. CDR1 MNHNS and CDR2 SASEGT come from the germline V gene. The CDR3 sequence is 14 residues long. The CDR3 coding sequence is TGTGCCAGCAGTGACGACAGGCTCAGGGAGACCCAGTACTTC. It is translated as CASSDDRLRETQYF.

V usage is TRBV2 and J usage is TRBJ2-5, with D unresolved. V gave up 4 bases and J gave up 12 bases, with 12 bases separating them. Germline values: CDR1 SNHLY, CDR2 FYNNEI. The CDR3 is made up of 11 amino acids. Written as DNA, the CDR3 is TGTGCCAGCAGTGTATATTCCGAAGAGTACTTC. This encodes CASSVYSEEYF. Filled out from reference TRBV2 and TRBJ2-5, the complete variable domain reads EPEVTQTPSHQVTQMGQEVILRCVPISNHLYFYWYRQILGQKVEFLVSFYNNEISEKSEIFDDQFSVERPDGSNFTLKIRSTKLEDSAMYFCASSVYSEEYFGPGTRLLVL.

In this sample, this clone turned up a few times. J is TRBJ1-2 and V is TRBV25-1, with 11 bases aligning to TRBD1. This CDR3 has 16 residues. Germline CDR1 is MGHDK and CDR2 is SYGVNS. After removal of 5 bases from V and 4 bases from J, the junction contained 9 bases not matched to a gene. Here the CDR3 reads CASSQPGQGDIYGYTF. In nucleotides, the CDR3 is TGTGCCAGCAGTCAACCGGGACAGGGGGACATCTATGGCTACACCTTC.

The V call is TRBV29-1, the J call TRBJ2-5; 7 nucleotides agree with TRBD1. Germline CDR1 SQVTM, CDR2 ANQGSEA. This CDR3 region has 15 residues. Unmatched junction bases numbered 15, after V lost 6 bases and J lost 5 bases. In nucleotides, the CDR3 is TGCAGCGTCGCCCCCGGGACAGCTCTTGGTGAGACCCAGTACTTC. This translates into CSVAPGTALGETQYF.

The chain joins TRBV30 to TRBJ2-3; 7 bases agree with TRBD2. Losses at the gene ends were 5 bases for V and 4 bases for J; bases not matched to a gene: 3. The germline gives CDR1 GTSNPN, CDR2 SVGIG (reference sequence). The CDR3 is 12 residues long. The CDR3, as DNA: TGTGCCTGGGCCCGGGGGGCAGATACGCAGTATTTT. It translates to CAWARGADTQYF.